The 28 T cell receptor beta chains below were found in one sample sequenced in a study of shared clonotypes between healthy human individuals (dated by TCRdb to 2020 to 2022). Libraries were made using the immunoSEQ multiplex PCR assay. Held by TCRdb, this immuneACCESS table contains in-frame sequences only and omits some clones. Under half of the omission traces to an unresolved V gene where checked; the cause of the rest is unknown. For this sample there are around 640,000 clones; around 96% appear just once. The biggest ten clones account for more than 0.085% of the sample. CD8 naive samples were obtained by positive selection for CCR7 among CD45RO-negative cells, yielding a CD45RA+CCR7+ population from which TemRA cells were excluded. Input material: naive CD8+ T cells sorted from blood. Explained via the paper, the cell subset or site label denotes: CD45RA+CCR7+. These receptors all stem from a woman in her 30s in good health.

CDR3 bases: TGCGCCAGCAGCCAGCCCGGGGGGTACGAGCAGTACTTC. It encodes CASSQPGGYEQYF. V usage is TRBV4-1 and J usage is TRBJ2-7; 7 bases are shared with TRBD2. This CDR3 is 13 amino acids long. Trimming at V came to 3 bases and at J to 4 bases, leaving 3 bases not matched to a gene. Germline assignment: CDR1 MGHRA and CDR2 YSYEKL.

Details on this clone: Different DNA sequences within this sample yield the same CDR3. V gene TRBV27 combines with J gene TRBJ2-1; 9 bases map to TRBD2. V lost 2 bases, J lost 4 bases, and 3 bases stayed unmatched. The length of the CDR3 is 15 residues. CDR1 is MNHEY and CDR2 is SMNVEV in the germline V gene (reference sequence). CDR3 bases: TGTGCCAGCAGTTTAGGACTAGCGCCATACAATGAGCAGTTCTTC. This gives the protein CASSLGLAPYNEQFF.

The J gene is TRBJ2-5, the V gene TRBV5-6; D remains ambiguous. The length of the CDR3 is 13 residues. Trimming took 0 bases from V and 2 from J, leaving 5 bases between them. Germline V gene data show CDR1 as SGHDT and CDR2 as YYEEEE. Written as DNA, the CDR3 is TGTGCCAGCAGCTTGGCCAGTCAAGAGACCCAGTACTTC. Translating gives CASSLASQETQYF.

The V gene is TRBV10-1, the J gene TRBJ2-3; D remains ambiguous. The CDR3 is 12 amino acids. V lost 2 bases and J 5 bases, leaving 5 bases between the germline ends. Germline-derived CDR1 and CDR2 are WNHNN and SYGVQD (reference sequence). The CDR3 spells CASSERKDTQYF. The CDR3 bases are TGCGCCAGCAGTGAGCGTAAAGATACGCAGTATTTT.

This clone was found once. The chain joins TRBV2 to TRBJ2-2; D call uncertain. Trimming took off 7 bases at V and 4 bases at J, with 4 bases between the two ends. This CDR3 contains 11 residues. CDR1 is SNHLY, CDR2 FYNNEI, per germline. The CDR3 is CASTSTGELFF. The CDR3, as DNA: TGTGCCAGCACAAGCACCGGGGAGCTGTTTTTT.

The J gene is TRBJ1-2, the V gene TRBV14, with TRBD1 identical over 7 bases. CDR3 length: 15 residues. CDR1 is SGHDN, CDR2 FVKESK, per germline. The J segment lost 4 bases and the V segment lost 0 bases, leaving 5 bases of the junction unmatched. Here the CDR3 DNA reads TGTGCCAGCAGCCAAGAAAGGGGGCCGGGCTATGGCTACACCTTC. Encoded protein: CASSQERGPGYGYTF. The variable domain in full, completed from reference TRBV14 and TRBJ1-2, reads EAGVTQFPSHSVIEKGQTVTLRCDPISGHDNLYWYRRVMGKEIKFLLHFVKESKQDESGMPNNRFLAERTGGTYSTLKVQPAELEDSGVYFCASSQERGPGYGYTFGSGTRLTVV.

The J gene is TRBJ1-6, the V gene TRBV5-6, with D possibly being TRBD1 (5 bases). CDR1 and CDR2 (germline): SGHDT, YYEEEE. Trimming left V 2 bases short and J 0 bases short, with 9 bases between. The CDR3 has 16 amino acids. CDR3: CASSLQASSYNSPLHF. The CDR3 region has the DNA TGTGCCAGCAGCTTACAGGCGAGCTCCTATAATTCACCCCTCCACTTT.

The chain's CDR3 is CASRLAVGDGYTF. CDR3 sequence (DNA): TGTGCCAGTCGATTGGCGGTGGGAGATGGCTACACCTTC. The chain uses TRBV19 and TRBJ1-2; D is undetermined. With 8 bases removed from V and 6 bases from J, the gap between germline ends came to 16 bases. The CDR3 runs to 13 residues. Germline V gene lookup returns CDR1 LNHDA and CDR2 SQIVND (reference sequence).

This chain joins TRBV7-9 and TRBJ2-1; D remains unclear. This CDR3 spans 12 amino acids. Germline CDR1 is SEHNR and CDR2 is FQNEAQ (reference sequence). The V gene lost 4 bases and the J gene lost 10 bases, with 11 bases spanning the gap. Here the CDR3 reads CASSSLISEQFF. CDR3 sequence (DNA): TGTGCCAGCAGCTCTCTAATATCCGAGCAGTTCTTC.

J is TRBJ1-2 and V is TRBV27, with TRBD1 matching over 7 bases. The germline V gene encodes CDR1 MNHEY and CDR2 SMNVEV (reference sequence). The CDR3 runs 14 residues. V shed 2 bases, J shed 4 bases, and the junction held 4 bases outside the gene matches. The CDR3 region has the DNA TGTGCCAGCAGTTTAATCGGGACAGTCTATGGCTACACCTTC. Its protein is CASSLIGTVYGYTF.

This chain joins TRBV19 and TRBJ2-1; D gene uncertain. The germline V gene has CDR1 LNHDA and CDR2 SQIVND (reference sequence). The CDR3 totals 14 residues. Trimming removed 5 bases from V and 6 bases from J, with 14 bases in between. The CDR3 protein is CASSSGYKGNEQFF. The CDR3 DNA reads TGTGCCAGTAGTTCTGGTTATAAGGGCAATGAGCAGTTCTTC.

The V call is TRBV7-8, the J call TRBJ2-7, with TRBD1 matching over 7 bases. Germline trimming cut 6 bases from V and 6 bases from J; bases unmatched to any gene: 14. Germline CDR1 and CDR2: SGHVS and FQNEAQ. CDR3 length: 15 residues. The CDR3 is CASRGATGPRGEQYF. The CDR3 DNA is TGTGCCAGCAGAGGAGCGACAGGGCCCCGCGGCGAGCAGTACTTC.

This clone was recorded only once. This chain uses TRBV19 with TRBJ2-7; 9 nucleotides agree with TRBD2. Trimming took 3 bases from V and 4 from J; bases not matched to a gene: 4. Looked up from germline, CDR1 is LNHDA and CDR2 is SQIVND (reference sequence). The CDR3 is made up of 14 amino acids. The CDR3 nucleotides are TGTGCCAGTAGTATTAGCGGGAGCGGTTACGAGCAGTACTTC. Amino acids: CASSISGSGYEQYF.

This chain connects TRBV10-2 to TRBJ2-3, with 10 bases identical to TRBD2. Germline CDR1 is WSHSY and CDR2 is SAAADI. The CDR3 runs 16 residues. Trimming at V came to 2 bases and at J to 2 bases, leaving 4 bases not matched to a gene. In nucleotides, the CDR3 is TGCGCCAGCAGTGAGGTAGCGGGAGGACCCACAGATACGCAGTATTTT. Its translation is CASSEVAGGPTDTQYF.

This clone has just a few counts. Other DNA sequences in this specimen translate into the identical CDR3. CDR3: CASSPGTVYEQYF. The CDR3 coding sequence is TGTGCCAGCAGCCCCGGGACCGTCTACGAGCAGTACTTC. The V and J genes are TRBV7-9 and TRBJ2-7; D may match TRBD1 or TRBD2 (5 bases each). CDR3 length: 13 residues. V was clipped by 5 bases and J by 3 bases, with 11 bases between them. Per germline, CDR1 SEHNR and CDR2 FQNEAQ (reference sequence).

This clone was detected only once. V and J are TRBV27 and TRBJ2-3, with D unresolved. The CDR3 covers 16 residues. Looked up from germline, CDR1 is MNHEY and CDR2 is SMNVEV (reference sequence). Deletions cut 3 bases from V and 0 bases from J, with 13 bases between. The CDR3 loop is CASSFSGLTSTDTQYF. The DNA for the CDR3 is TGTGCCAGCAGTTTCTCCGGGCTAACTAGCACAGATACGCAGTATTTT.

V usage is TRBV27 and J usage is TRBJ2-6; D is ambiguous. This CDR3 has 16 residues. CDR1 and CDR2 (germline): MNHEY, SMNVEV (reference sequence). Trimming removed 5 bases from V and 0 bases from J, with 11 bases in between. DNA for the CDR3: TGTGCCAGCAGTGGCCCCCCCGTCTCTGGGGCCAACGTCCTGACTTTC. Amino acids: CASSGPPVSGANVLTF.

In the case of this clone: In the same sample, other DNA sequences code for this CDR3. This chain connects TRBV27 to TRBJ2-7; 10 nucleotides agree with TRBD2. The CDR3 runs 15 residues. Trimming removed 3 bases from V and 3 bases from J; junction bases left unmatched: 5. Per germline, CDR1 MNHEY and CDR2 SMNVEV (reference sequence). The CDR3 DNA is TGTGCCAGCAGTTTCGCTAGCGGGAGTAGCTACGAGCAGTACTTC. It yields the protein CASSFASGSSYEQYF.

The gene calls are TRBV28 and TRBJ2-1; D is possibly TRBD1 or TRBD2 (5 bases each). CDR1 and CDR2 from the germline V gene are MDHEN and SYDVKM. V was shortened by 1 base and J by 1 base, with 14 bases between the two germline ends. The CDR3 is 17 residues long. CDR3 amino acids: CASSLFPRDASYNEQFF. The DNA for the CDR3 is TGTGCCAGCAGTTTATTTCCCCGGGACGCATCCTACAATGAGCAGTTCTTC.

The chain is built from TRBV7-9 and TRBJ2-1; 7 bases match TRBD2. CDR3 length: 16 amino acids. CDR1 is SEHNR, CDR2 FQNEAQ, per germline (reference sequence). Unmatched junction bases numbered 10, after V lost 5 bases and J lost 3 bases. The CDR3 is CASSPVIAGIYNEQFF. The CDR3 nucleotides are TGTGCCAGCAGCCCTGTGATAGCGGGTATCTACAATGAGCAGTTCTTC.

The rearrangement joins TRBV5-6 to TRBJ1-1; D gene uncertain. V was cut by 5 bases and J by 1 base, with 6 bases left in between. This CDR3 is built from 12 residues. Germline V gene sequence: CDR1 SGHDT, CDR2 YYEEEE. CDR3 DNA: TGTGCCAGCAGTGAGGGGAACACTGAAGCTTTCTTT. Translating gives CASSEGNTEAFF.

J is TRBJ2-6 and V is TRBV13; 7 positions agree with TRBD1. This CDR3 is 16 amino acids long. Losses at the gene ends were 4 bases for V and 2 bases for J; bases not matched to a gene: 5. Looked up from germline, CDR1 is PRHDT and CDR2 is FYEKMQ (reference sequence). Here the CDR3 DNA reads TGTGCCAGCAGCTCGACCAGGGGGACTGGGGCCAACGTCCTGACTTTC. Protein: CASSSTRGTGANVLTF.

The rearrangement links TRBV6-5 to TRBJ1-1, with a weak D call TRBD1 (5 bases). Trimming pared 6 bases from V and 0 bases from J, leaving 8 bases between. The CDR3 contains 13 residues. The germline CDR1 and CDR2 sequences are MNHEY and SVGAGI. CDR3: CASSLGLNTEAFF. The CDR3 region has the DNA TGTGCCAGCAGCCTGGGACTGAACACTGAAGCTTTCTTT.

This chain links TRBV19 with TRBJ2-1; D assignment may be TRBD1 or TRBD2 (5 bases each). Trimming shortened V by 5 bases and J by 4 bases, and 15 bases separated the two germline ends. This CDR3 has 15 amino acids. Germline assignment: CDR1 LNHDA and CDR2 SQIVND (reference sequence). The CDR3 DNA is TGTGCCAGTAGTTGGGGGTCAGGCCTGTACAATGAGCAGTTCTTC. Protein product: CASSWGSGLYNEQFF.

A remark on this clone: This sample also contains other DNA sequences that code for the same CDR3. The rearrangement links TRBV27 to TRBJ2-7; no clear D. The V end was cut by 3 bases, the J end by 0 bases, with 6 bases between. CDR3 length: 13 residues. Germline lookup yields CDR1 MNHEY and CDR2 SMNVEV (reference sequence). The CDR3 reads CASSFAGSYEQYF. DNA of the CDR3: TGTGCCAGCAGTTTCGCTGGCTCCTACGAGCAGTACTTC.

The chain has TRBV5-6 and TRBJ1-1, with D unclear. With 3 bases removed from V and 8 bases from J, the gap between germline ends came to 11 bases. The CDR3 runs 12 residues. CDR1 is SGHDT and CDR2 is YYEEEE in the germline V gene. The CDR3 sequence is CASSSFDGEAFF. The CDR3 DNA reads as TGTGCCAGCAGCTCCTTTGACGGGGAAGCTTTCTTT.

The rearrangement uses TRBV4-1 and TRBJ1-2, with D tentatively TRBD1 (5 bases). The V end was cut by 3 bases, the J end by 8 bases, with 13 bases between. The V gene's germline CDR1 is MGHRA and CDR2 YSYEKL. The CDR3 sequence is 13 residues long. The CDR3 region is CASSQGTSGGYTF. The CDR3 DNA sequence: TGCGCCAGCAGCCAGGGGACCTCGGGGGGCTACACCTTC.

CDR3 nucleotide sequence: TGTGCCAGCACGGAATCGGACACTGAAGCTTTCTTT. This translates into CASTESDTEAFF. The V gene is TRBV7-9, the J gene TRBJ1-1; D remains ambiguous. The CDR3 runs 12 residues. The germline V and J ends were trimmed by 7 bases and 3 bases, with 9 bases remaining between them. Germline V CDR1 and CDR2: SEHNR, FQNEAQ (reference sequence).